The clone carrying this T cell receptor (beta chain) came up a few times. Its specificity is unknown. TCRdb re-derived calls from the reads in MiXCR, one entry per CDR3 protein. The sample holds roughly 130,000 distinct CDR3 sequences, more than 20% seen once. The data were taken from a study of T cell repertoires in cytomegalovirus infection. Study as a whole: Public TCR beta signature analysis indicated the presence of both CMV infection and matching HLA type. Overall study results and limits: Frequencies of public TCR beta families were cumulated, and this identified carriers of CMV plus the relevant HLA. Clonotypes of TCR beta that were HLA-C-restricted and CMV-specific dominated the ex vivo response.

Trimming cost V 0 bases and J 7 bases, with 31 bases left between them. The CDR3 runs to 21 residues. The V gene's germline CDR1 is SGHAT and CDR2 FQNNGV. The V and J genes are TRBV11-2 and TRBJ2-1; D is possibly TRBD1 or TRBD2 (5 bases each). The clonotype was recovered from a human donor in good health (CMV status not recorded). Some clones in this sample may be carry-over from other donors' samples. Sequencing was performed on PBMCs, sequenced either directly or after in vitro stimulation (not recorded which). The CDR3 nucleotides read TGTGCCAGCAGCTTAGAAAGGTCCTACAGGTTGGGGACGTTTGGCGGAAATGAGCAGTTCTTC. Translated, it gives CASSLERSYRLGTFGGNEQFF.